The 8 T cell receptor beta chains below come from one sample, sequenced in a study of T cell clonality in common variable immunodeficiency (dated by TCRdb to between 2014 and 2017). The receptor library was made with the immunoSEQ multiplex PCR assay. TCRdb mirrors the immuneACCESS table, restricted to in-frame sequences. Some clones are absent from its copies; in checked studies, under half trace to an unresolved V gene, and the reason for the others is unknown. The data for this sample show 30,000 to 40,000 clones, each detected more than once. In total, the top ten clones hold approximately 2.8% of the sample. Input material: peripheral blood mononuclear cells. The receptors derive from a person aged 18 to 70 in good health.

This clone occurred many times. The read stops 3 residues short of the end of the CDR3; the missing end is completed from the germline J gene. The chain joins TRBV7-9 to TRBJ1-1; 7 bases are shared with TRBD1. Losses at the gene ends were 5 bases for V and 3 bases for J; bases not matched to a gene: 3. From germline, CDR1 is SEHNR and CDR2 FQNEAQ (reference sequence). CDR3 length equals 13 residues. Partial CDR3 DNA: TGTGCCAGCAGCGGGACAGAAGACACTGAA. Residues: CASSGTEDTE. The full CDR3 is CASSGTEDTEAFF.

This clone was seen repeatedly, ten times or more. The read stops 3 residues short of the end of the CDR3; the missing end is completed from the germline J gene. The J gene is TRBJ1-2, the V gene TRBV14; D is possibly TRBD1 (6 bases). The germline gives CDR1 SGHDN, CDR2 FVKESK. V lost 4 bases and J 5 bases, leaving 11 bases between the germline ends. The CDR3 loop spans 13 amino acids. The CDR3 spells CASSPDSAYGYTF. The covered CDR3 bases are TGTGCCAGCAGCCCGGACAGTGCATATGGC.

This clone has a handful of counts. Coverage ceases 3 residues before the CDR3 finishes, and the germline J gene fills in the end. The rearrangement joins TRBV7-9 to TRBJ2-4, with D uncertain. The CDR3 has 12 amino acids. Per the germline V gene, CDR1 is SEHNR and CDR2 is FQNEAQ (reference sequence). This CDR3 is CASSFNRDGQYF. The CDR3 DNA, read in part, is TGTGCCAGCAGCTTCAACCGCGATGGT.

This clone was detected ten times or more. The CDR3 end lies 3 residues beyond the end of the read and is filled in from the germline J gene. The chain carries TRBV6-4 and TRBJ2-2; TRBD2 matches 8 bases. Trimming at V came to 5 bases and at J to 3 bases, leaving 2 bases not matched to a gene. The CDR3 spans 14 residues. CDR1 MRHNA and CDR2 SNTAGT come from the germline V gene. CDR3: CASSSGSDTGELFF. CDR3 DNA, as far as it was read: TGTGCCAGCAGTAGCGGGAGCGACACCGGGGAG.

Comments on this clone: The CDR3 end is not reached by the read, which stops 3 residues before it; the germline J gene fills it in. The rearrangement uses TRBV7-8 and TRBJ2-7; 9 bases fit TRBD1. CDR1 and CDR2 from the germline V gene are SGHVS and FQNEAQ. This CDR3 has 16 amino acids. J gave up 4 bases and V 7 bases, and 14 bases lay outside the gene matches. CDR3 DNA (partial): TGTGCCAGCACATCAAGGGCCGGGACAGGGAGATACGAG. Translating it yields CASTSRAGTGRYE. From start to end, the CDR3 is CASTSRAGTGRYEQYF.

Of note for this clone: The read is 3 residues too short to cover the CDR3 end, so that end is filled in from the germline J gene. V usage is TRBV19 and J usage is TRBJ1-4, with D perhaps matching TRBD1 (5 bases). Germline V CDR1 and CDR2: LNHDA, SQIVND (reference sequence). The CDR3 sequence is 13 residues long. The part of the CDR3 DNA that was read is TGTGCCACTGCCGACAGCTATAATTCACCA. As protein: CATADSYNSP. Given in full, the CDR3 is CATADSYNSPLFF. The variable domain in full, with the rest retrieved from reference TRBV19 and TRBJ1-4, is DGGITQSPKYLFRKEGQNVTLSCEQNLNHDAMYWYRQDPGQGLRLIYYSQIVNDFQKGDIAEGYSVSREKKESFPLTVTSAQKNPTAFYLCATADSYNSPLFFGSGTQLSVL.

This clone has at least ten counts. With the read ending 3 residues before the CDR3 end, the germline J gene is used to fill in that end. The J gene is TRBJ1-5, the V gene TRBV11-2, with D possibly TRBD1 on 5 matching bases. V was pared by 1 base and J by 7 bases, with 11 bases between. Germline lookup yields CDR1 SGHAT and CDR2 FQNNGV. CDR3 length: 14 residues. The covered CDR3 bases are TGTGCCAGCAGCTTAGCGGGGGATAGGCAGCCC. Translating it yields CASSLAGDRQP. The CDR3 in full is CASSLAGDRQPQHF.

This clone showed up many times. The CDR3 is cut off 3 residues early in the read; its end comes from the germline J gene. The chain links TRBV19 to TRBJ1-4, with D maybe TRBD1 (5 bases). The CDR3 is 15 residues long. Trimming took 5 bases from V and 10 from J, leaving 20 bases between them. CDR1 and CDR2 (germline): LNHDA, SQIVND (reference sequence). Partial CDR3 DNA: TGTGCCAGTAGTTCCCTGGACACTCCGCAGGGAAAA. Protein sequence: CASSSLDTPQGK. The complete CDR3 sequence is CASSSLDTPQGKLFF.